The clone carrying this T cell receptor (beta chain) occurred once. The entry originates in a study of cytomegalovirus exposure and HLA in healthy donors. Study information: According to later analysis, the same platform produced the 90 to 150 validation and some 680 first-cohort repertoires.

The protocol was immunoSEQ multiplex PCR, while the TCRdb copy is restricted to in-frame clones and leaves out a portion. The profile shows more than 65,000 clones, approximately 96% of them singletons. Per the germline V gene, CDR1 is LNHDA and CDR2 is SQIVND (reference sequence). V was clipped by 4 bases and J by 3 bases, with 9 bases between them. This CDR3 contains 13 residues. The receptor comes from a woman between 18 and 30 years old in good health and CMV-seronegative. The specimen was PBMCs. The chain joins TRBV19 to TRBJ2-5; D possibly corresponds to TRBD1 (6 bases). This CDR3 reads CASSRDIEETQYF. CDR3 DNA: TGTGCCAGTAGTAGGGACATAGAAGAGACCCAGTACTTC. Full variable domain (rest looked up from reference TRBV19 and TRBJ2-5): DGGITQSPKYLFRKEGQNVTLSCEQNLNHDAMYWYRQDPGQGLRLIYYSQIVNDFQKGDIAEGYSVSREKKESFPLTVTSAQKNPTAFYLCASSRDIEETQYFGPGTRLLVL.